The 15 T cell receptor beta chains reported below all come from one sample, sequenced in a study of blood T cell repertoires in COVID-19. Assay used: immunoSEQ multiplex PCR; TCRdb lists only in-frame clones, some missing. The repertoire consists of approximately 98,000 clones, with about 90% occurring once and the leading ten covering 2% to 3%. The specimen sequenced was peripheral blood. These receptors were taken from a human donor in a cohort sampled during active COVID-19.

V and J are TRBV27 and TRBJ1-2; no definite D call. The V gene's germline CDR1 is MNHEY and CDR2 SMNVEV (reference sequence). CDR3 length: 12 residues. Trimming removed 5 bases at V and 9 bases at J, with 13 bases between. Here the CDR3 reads CASSTATSSYTF. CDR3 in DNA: TGTGCCAGCAGTACCGCAACATCGAGCTACACCTTC.

Written as DNA, the CDR3 is TGTGCCAGCAGCCATCACCCGAATGGGGCCTCAGGAGCTTTCTTT. It yields the protein CASSHHPNGASGAFF. The chain carries TRBV7-8 and TRBJ1-1, with D maybe TRBD1 (5 bases). The germline V gene encodes CDR1 SGHVS and CDR2 FQNEAQ. Trimming removed 5 bases at V and 10 bases at J, with 23 bases between. This CDR3 is built from 15 residues. Based on the CDR3 plus reference TRBV7-8 and TRBJ1-1, the full variable domain is GAGVSQSPRYKVAKRGQDVALRCDPISGHVSLFWYQQALGQGPEFLTYFQNEAQLDKSGLPSDRFFAERPEGSVSTLKIQRTQQEDSAVYLCASSHHPNGASGAFFGQGTRLTVV.

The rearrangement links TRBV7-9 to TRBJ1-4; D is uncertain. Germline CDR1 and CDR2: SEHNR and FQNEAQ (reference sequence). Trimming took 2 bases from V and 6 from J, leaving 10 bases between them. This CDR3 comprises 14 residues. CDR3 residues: CASSLREADEKLFF. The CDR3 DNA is TGTGCCAGCAGCTTACGGGAGGCTGATGAAAAACTGTTTTTT. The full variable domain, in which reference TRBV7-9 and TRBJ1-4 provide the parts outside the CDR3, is DTGVSQNPRHKITKRGQNVTFRCDPISEHNRLYWYRQTLGQGPEFLTYFQNEAQLEKSRLLSDRFSAERPKGSFSTLEIQRTEQGDSAMYLCASSLREADEKLFFGSGTQLSVL.

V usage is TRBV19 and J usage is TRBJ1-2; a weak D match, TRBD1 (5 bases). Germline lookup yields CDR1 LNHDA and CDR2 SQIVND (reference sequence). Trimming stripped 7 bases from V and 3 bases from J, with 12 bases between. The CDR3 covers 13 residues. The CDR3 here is CASTGAVDYGYTF. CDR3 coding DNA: TGTGCCAGTACTGGGGCTGTGGACTATGGCTACACCTTC.

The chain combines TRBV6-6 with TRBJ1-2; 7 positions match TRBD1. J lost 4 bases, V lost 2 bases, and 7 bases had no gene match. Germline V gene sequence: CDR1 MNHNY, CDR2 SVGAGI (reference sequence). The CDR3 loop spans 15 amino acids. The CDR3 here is CASSYMTGSGYGYTF. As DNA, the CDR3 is TGTGCCAGCAGTTACATGACAGGGTCAGGCTATGGCTACACCTTC.

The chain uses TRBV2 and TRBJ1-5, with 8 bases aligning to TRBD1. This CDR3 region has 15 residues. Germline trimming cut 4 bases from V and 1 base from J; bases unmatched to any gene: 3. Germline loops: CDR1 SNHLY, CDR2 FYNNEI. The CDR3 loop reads CASSGQGISNQPQHF. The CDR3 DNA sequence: TGTGCCAGCAGTGGACAGGGGATAAGCAATCAGCCCCAGCATTTT.

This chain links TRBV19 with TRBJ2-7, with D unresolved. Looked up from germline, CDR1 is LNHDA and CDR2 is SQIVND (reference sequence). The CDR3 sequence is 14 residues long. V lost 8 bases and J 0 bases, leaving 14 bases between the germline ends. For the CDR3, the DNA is TGTGCCAGTGGAGACTCCCATTACTCCTACGAGCAGTACTTC. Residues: CASGDSHYSYEQYF. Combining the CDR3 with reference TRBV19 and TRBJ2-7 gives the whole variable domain DGGITQSPKYLFRKEGQNVTLSCEQNLNHDAMYWYRQDPGQGLRLIYYSQIVNDFQKGDIAEGYSVSREKKESFPLTVTSAQKNPTAFYLCASGDSHYSYEQYFGPGTRLTVT.

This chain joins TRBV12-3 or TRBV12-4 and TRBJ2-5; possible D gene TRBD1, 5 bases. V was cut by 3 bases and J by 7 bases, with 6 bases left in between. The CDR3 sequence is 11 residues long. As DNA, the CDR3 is TGTGCCAGCAGTTTGGGGCGGACCCAGTACTTC. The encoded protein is CASSLGRTQYF.

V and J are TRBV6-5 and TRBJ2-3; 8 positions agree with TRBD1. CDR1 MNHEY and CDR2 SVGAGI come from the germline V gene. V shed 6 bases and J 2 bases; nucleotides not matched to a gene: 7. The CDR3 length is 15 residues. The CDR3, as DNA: TGTGCCAGCAGCCGGACAGGGTTGGTCACAGATACGCAGTATTTT. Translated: CASSRTGLVTDTQYF.

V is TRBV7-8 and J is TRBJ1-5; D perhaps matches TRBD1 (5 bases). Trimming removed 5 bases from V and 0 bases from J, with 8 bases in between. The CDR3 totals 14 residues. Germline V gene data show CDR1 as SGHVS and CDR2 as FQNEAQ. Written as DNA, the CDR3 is TGTGCCAGCAGCCTACAGGATAGCAATCAGCCCCAGCATTTT. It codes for CASSLQDSNQPQHF.

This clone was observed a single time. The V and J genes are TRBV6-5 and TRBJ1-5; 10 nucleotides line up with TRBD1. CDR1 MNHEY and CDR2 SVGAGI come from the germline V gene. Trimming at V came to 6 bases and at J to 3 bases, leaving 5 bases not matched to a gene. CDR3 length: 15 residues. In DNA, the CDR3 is TGTGCCAGCAGCTTGGGACAGGGGATCAATCAGCCCCAGCATTTT. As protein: CASSLGQGINQPQHF.

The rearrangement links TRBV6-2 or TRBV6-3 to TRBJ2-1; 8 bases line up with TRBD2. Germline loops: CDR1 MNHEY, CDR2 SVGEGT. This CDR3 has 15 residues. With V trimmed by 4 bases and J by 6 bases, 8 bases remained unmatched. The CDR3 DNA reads TGTGCCAGCAGTTCCAGCGGGAGCGCGGGCAATGAGCAGTTCTTC. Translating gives CASSSSGSAGNEQFF.

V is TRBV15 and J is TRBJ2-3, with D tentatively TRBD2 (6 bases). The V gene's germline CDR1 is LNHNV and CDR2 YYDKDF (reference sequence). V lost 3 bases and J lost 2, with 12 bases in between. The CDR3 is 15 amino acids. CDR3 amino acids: CATSRGGPLTDTQYF. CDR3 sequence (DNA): TGTGCCACCAGCAGGGGGGGACCACTCACAGATACGCAGTATTTT. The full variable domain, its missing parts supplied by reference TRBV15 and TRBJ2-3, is DAMVIQNPRYQVTQFGKPVTLSCSQTLNHNVMYWYQQKSSQAPKLLFHYYDKDFNNEADTPDNFQSRRPNTSFCFLDIRSPGLGDTAMYLCATSRGGPLTDTQYFGPGTRLTVL.

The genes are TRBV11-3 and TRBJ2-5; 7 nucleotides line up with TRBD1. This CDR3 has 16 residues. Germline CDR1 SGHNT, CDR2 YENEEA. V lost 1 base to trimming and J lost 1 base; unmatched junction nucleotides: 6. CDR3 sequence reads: CASSLGAGGPQETQYF. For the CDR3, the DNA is TGTGCCAGCAGCTTAGGCGCAGGGGGTCCCCAAGAGACCCAGTACTTC.

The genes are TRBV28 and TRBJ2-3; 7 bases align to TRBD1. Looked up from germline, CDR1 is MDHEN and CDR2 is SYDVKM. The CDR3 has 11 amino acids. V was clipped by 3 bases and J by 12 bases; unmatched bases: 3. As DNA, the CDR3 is TGTGCCAGCAGTTTCGGACAGGCTCAGTATTTT. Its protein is CASSFGQAQYF.